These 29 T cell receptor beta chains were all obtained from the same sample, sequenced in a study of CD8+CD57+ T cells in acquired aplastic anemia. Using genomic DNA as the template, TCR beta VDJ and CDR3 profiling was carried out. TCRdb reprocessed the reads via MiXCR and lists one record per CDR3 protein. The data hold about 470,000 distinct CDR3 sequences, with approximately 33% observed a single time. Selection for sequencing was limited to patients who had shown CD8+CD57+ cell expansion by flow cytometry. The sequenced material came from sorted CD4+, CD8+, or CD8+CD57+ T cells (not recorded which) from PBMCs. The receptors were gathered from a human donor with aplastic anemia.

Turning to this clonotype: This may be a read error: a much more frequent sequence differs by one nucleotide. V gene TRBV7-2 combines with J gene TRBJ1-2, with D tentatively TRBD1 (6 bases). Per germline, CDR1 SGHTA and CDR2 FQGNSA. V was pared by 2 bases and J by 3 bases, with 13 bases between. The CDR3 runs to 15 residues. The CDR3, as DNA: TGTGCCAGCAGCTTAACGCCGGGGGCGGACTATGGCTACACCTTC. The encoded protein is CASSLTPGADYGYTF.

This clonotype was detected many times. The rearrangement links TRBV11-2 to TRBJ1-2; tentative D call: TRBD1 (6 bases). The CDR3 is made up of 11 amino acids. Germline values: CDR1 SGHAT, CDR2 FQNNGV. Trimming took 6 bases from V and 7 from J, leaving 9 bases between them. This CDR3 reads CASRRGGGYTF. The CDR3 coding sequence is TGTGCCAGCAGGAGAGGGGGTGGCTACACCTTC.

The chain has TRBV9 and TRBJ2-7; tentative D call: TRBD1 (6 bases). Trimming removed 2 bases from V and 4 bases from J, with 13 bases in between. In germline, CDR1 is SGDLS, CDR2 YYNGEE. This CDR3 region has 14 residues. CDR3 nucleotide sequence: TGTGCCAGCAGCGTGGTTACAGGGATGTACGAGCAGTACTTC. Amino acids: CASSVVTGMYEQYF. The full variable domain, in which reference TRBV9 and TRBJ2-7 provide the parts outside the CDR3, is DSGVTQTPKHLITATGQRVTLRCSPRSGDLSVYWYQQSLDQGLQFLIQYYNGEERAKGNILERFSAQQFPDLHSELNLSSLELGDSALYFCASSVVTGMYEQYFGPGTRLTVT.

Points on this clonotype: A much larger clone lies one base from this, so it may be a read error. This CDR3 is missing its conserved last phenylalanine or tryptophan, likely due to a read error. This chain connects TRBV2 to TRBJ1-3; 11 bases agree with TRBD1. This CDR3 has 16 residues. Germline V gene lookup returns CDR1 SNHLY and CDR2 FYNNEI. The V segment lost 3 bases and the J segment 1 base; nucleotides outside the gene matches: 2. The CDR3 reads CASSEGQGVSGNTIYV. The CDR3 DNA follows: TGTGCCAGCAGTGAGGGACAGGGGGTATCTGGAAACACCATATATGTT.

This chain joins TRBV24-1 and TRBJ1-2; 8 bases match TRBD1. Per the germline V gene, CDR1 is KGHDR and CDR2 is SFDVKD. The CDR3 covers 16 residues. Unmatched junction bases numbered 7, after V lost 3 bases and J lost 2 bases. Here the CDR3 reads CATSDPGDRTNYGYTF. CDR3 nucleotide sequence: TGTGCCACCAGTGATCCAGGGGACAGGACGAACTATGGCTACACCTTC.

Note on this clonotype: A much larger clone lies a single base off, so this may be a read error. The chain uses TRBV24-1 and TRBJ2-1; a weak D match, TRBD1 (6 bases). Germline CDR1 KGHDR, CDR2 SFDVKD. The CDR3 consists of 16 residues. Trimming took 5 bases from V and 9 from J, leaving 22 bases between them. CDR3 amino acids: CATSVQQGHDLIEQFF. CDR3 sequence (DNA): TGTGCCACCAGTGTTCAACAGGGACATGACCTAATTGAGCAGTTCTTC.

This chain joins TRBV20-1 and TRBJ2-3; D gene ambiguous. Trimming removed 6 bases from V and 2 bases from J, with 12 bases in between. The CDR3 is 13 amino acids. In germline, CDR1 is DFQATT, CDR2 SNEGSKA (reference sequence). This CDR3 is CSAPRDFTDTQYF. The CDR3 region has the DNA TGCAGTGCGCCCCGAGACTTCACAGATACGCAGTATTTT.

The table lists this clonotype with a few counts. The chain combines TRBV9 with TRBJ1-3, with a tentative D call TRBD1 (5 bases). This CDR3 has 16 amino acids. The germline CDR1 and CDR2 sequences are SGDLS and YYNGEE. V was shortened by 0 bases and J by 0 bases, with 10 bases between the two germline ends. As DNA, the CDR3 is TGTGCCAGCAGCGTAGTGGGGGGAATCTCTGGAAACACCATATATTTT. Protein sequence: CASSVVGGISGNTIYF.

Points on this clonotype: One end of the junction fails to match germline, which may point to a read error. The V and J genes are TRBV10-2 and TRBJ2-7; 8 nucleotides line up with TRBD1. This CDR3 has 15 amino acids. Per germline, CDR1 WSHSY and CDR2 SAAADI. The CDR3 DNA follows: TGTGCCAGCAGTTACCGGCAGGGGGCAACCTACGAGCAGTACTTC. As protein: CASSYRQGATYEQYF.

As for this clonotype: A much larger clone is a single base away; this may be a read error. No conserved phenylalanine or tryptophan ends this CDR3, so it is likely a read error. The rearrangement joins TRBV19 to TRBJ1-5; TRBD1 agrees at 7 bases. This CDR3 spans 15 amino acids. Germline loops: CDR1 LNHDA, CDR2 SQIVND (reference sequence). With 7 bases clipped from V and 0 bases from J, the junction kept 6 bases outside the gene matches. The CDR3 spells CASMGGQNSNQPQHL. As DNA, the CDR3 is TGTGCCAGTATGGGGGGACAGAATAGCAATCAGCCCCAGCATCTT.

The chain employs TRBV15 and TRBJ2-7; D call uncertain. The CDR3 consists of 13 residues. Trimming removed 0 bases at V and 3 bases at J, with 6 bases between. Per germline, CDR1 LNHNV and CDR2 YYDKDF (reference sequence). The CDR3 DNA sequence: TGTGCCACCAGCAGAGACGTGGGCTACGAGCAGTACTTC. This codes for CATSRDVGYEQYF.

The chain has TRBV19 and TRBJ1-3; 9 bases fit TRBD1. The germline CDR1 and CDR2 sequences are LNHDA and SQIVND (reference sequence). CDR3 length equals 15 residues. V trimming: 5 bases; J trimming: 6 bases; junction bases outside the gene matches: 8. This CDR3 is CASSVQGATENTIYF. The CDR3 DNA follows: TGTGCCAGTAGTGTACAGGGGGCAACGGAAAACACCATATATTTT.

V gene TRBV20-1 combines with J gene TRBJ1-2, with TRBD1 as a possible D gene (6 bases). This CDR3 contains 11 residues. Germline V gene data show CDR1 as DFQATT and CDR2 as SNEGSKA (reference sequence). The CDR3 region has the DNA TGCAGCACCTCGGGGGGCAGAGGCTACACCTTC. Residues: CSTSGGRGYTF.

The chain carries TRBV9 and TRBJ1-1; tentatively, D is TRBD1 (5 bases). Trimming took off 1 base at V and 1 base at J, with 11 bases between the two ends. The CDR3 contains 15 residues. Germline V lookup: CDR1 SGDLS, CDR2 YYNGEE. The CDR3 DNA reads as TGTGCCAGCAGCGTACAGGGCGTGACGAACACTGAAGCTTTCTTT. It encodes CASSVQGVTNTEAFF.

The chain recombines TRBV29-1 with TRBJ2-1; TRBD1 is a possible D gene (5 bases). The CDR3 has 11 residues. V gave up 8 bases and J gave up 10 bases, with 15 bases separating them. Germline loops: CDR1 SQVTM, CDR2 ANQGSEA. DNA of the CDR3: TGCAGCTTGGGGCTTGGCGGCGAGCAGTTCTTC. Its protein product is CSLGLGGEQFF.

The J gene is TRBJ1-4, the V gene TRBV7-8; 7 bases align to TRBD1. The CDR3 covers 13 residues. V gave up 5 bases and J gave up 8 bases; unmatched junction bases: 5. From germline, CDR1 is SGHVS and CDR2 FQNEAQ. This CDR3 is CASSRGTVEKLFF. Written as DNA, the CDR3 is TGTGCCAGCAGCCGAGGGACAGTAGAAAAACTGTTTTTT.

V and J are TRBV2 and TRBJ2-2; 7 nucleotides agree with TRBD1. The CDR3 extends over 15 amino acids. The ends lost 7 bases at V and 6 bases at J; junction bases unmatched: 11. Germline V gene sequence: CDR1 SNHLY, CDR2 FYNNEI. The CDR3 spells CASNRLTGESGELFF. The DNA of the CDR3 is TGTGCCAGCAACAGATTAACAGGGGAATCCGGGGAGCTGTTTTTT.

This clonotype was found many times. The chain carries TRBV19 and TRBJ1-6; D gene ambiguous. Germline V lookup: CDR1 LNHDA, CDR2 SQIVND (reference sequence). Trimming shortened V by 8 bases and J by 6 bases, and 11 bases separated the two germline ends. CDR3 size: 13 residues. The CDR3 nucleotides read TGTGCCAGTGCTGATCTTGGTAATTCACCCCTCCACTTT. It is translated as CASADLGNSPLHF.

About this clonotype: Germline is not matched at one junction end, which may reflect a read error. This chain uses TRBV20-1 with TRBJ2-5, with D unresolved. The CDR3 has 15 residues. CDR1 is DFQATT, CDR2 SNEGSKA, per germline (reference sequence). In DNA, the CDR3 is TGCAGTGCTAGAGAAGGCGGACCTCTAGGAGAGGCCCAGTACTTC. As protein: CSAREGGPLGEAQYF.

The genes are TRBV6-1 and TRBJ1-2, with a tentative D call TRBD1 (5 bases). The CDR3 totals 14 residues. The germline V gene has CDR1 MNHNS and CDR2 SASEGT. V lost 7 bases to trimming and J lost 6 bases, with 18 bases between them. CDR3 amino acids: CASNGGRAGNGYTF. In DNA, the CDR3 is TGTGCCAGCAACGGCGGCAGGGCTGGGAATGGCTACACCTTC.

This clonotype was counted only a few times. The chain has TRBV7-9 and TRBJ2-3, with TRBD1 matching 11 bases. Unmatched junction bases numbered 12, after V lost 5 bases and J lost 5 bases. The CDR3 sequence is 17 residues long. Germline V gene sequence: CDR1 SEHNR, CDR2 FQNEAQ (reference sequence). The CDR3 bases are TGTGCCAGCAGCCCCGCAAGGACAGGGGGCGGGGGAGATACGCAGTATTTT. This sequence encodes CASSPARTGGGGDTQYF.

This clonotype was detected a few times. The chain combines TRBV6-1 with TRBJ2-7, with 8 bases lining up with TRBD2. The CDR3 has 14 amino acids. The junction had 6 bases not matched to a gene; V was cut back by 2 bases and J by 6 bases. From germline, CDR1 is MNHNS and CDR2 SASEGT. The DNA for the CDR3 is TGTGCCAGCAGTGAACTAACGGGAGGGGGCGAGCAGTACTTC. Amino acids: CASSELTGGGEQYF.

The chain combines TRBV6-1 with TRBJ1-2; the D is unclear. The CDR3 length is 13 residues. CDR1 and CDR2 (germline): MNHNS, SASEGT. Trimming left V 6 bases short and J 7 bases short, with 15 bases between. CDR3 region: CASSQQSHGGYTF. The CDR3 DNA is TGTGCCAGCAGCCAGCAGAGCCACGGTGGCTACACCTTC.

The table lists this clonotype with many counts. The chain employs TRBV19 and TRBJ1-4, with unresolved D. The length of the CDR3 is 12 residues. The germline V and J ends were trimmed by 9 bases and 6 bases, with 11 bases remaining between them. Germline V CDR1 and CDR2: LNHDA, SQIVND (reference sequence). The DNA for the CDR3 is TGTGCCAGAGGGCGAAGGGATGAAAAACTGTTTTTT. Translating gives CARGRRDEKLFF.

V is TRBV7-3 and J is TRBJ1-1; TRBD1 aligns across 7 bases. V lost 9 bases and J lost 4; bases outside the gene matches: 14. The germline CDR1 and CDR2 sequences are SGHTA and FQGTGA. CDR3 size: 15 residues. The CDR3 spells CARTFMPRGSTEAFF. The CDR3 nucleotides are TGTGCCAGAACCTTTATGCCCAGGGGGAGCACTGAAGCTTTCTTT.

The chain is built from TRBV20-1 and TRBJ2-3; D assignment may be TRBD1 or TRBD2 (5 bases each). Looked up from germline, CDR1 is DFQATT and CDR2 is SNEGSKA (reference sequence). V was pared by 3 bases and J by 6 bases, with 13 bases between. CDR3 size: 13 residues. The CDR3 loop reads CSARIGAVDTQYF. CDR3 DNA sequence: TGCAGTGCTAGGATCGGGGCTGTGGATACGCAGTATTTT.

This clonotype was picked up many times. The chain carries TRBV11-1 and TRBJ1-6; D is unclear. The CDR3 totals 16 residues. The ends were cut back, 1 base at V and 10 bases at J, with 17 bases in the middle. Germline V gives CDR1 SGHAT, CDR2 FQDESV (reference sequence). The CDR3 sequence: CASSLGRPGLWSPLHF. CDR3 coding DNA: TGTGCCAGCAGCTTAGGCCGGCCTGGGTTGTGGTCACCCCTCCACTTT.

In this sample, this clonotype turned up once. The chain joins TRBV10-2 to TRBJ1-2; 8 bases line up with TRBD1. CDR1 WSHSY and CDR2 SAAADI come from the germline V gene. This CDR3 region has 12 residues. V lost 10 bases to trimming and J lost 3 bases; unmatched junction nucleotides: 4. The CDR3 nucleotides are TGCGCCACCCAGACAGGGGACTATGGCTACACCTTC. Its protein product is CATQTGDYGYTF.

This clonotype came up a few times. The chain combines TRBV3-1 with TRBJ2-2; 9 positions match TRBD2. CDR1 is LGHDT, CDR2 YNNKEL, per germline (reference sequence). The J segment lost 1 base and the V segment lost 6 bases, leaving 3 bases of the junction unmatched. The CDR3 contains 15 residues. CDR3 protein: CASSLAGMNTGELFF. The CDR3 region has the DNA TGTGCCAGCAGTCTAGCGGGGATGAACACCGGGGAGCTGTTTTTT.